Shown below are 7 T cell receptor beta chains from a single sample sequenced in a study of cytomegalovirus exposure and HLA in healthy donors. Primers for the PCR totalled 60 Vbeta and 13 Jbeta. Clones were read by immunoSEQ multiplex PCR, and TCRdb kept only the in-frame ones, dropping some. Its table records about 160,000 clones. Sequenced material: PBMCs. The receptors originated from a woman between 45 and 60 years old in good health and CMV-seronegative.

This chain connects TRBV4-1 to TRBJ2-5, with D perhaps matching TRBD2 (6 bases). Germline V lookup: CDR1 MGHRA, CDR2 YSYEKL. V was cut by 4 bases and J by 1 base, with 22 bases left in between. The CDR3 has 18 residues. The CDR3 region has the DNA TGCGCCAGCAGCCTTCGGTCGAGGACCCGGGGGACCCAAGAGACCCAGTACTTC. It codes for CASSLRSRTRGTQETQYF.

On this clone itself: At the DNA level, this CDR3 is encoded by other sequences in the same sample as well. The J gene is TRBJ2-3, the V gene TRBV19; TRBD1 matches 7 bases. Germline trimming cut 6 bases from V and 1 base from J; bases unmatched to any gene: 1. Germline loops: CDR1 LNHDA, CDR2 SQIVND (reference sequence). The CDR3 contains 13 residues. The CDR3 region is CASRDRGTDTQYF. CDR3 coding DNA: TGTGCCAGTAGAGACAGGGGCACAGATACGCAGTATTTT.

The chain joins TRBV7-6 to TRBJ2-2; unclear D gene. Trimming removed 3 bases from V and 2 bases from J, with 7 bases in between. The V gene's germline CDR1 is SGHVS and CDR2 FNYEAQ. The CDR3 contains 14 residues. Here the CDR3 reads CASSFAGNTGELFF. The CDR3 DNA is TGTGCCAGCAGCTTCGCAGGCAACACCGGGGAGCTGTTTTTT.

The rearrangement joins TRBV28 to TRBJ2-7; TRBD2 might be the D (6 bases). Germline values: CDR1 MDHEN, CDR2 SYDVKM. Trimming stripped 10 bases from V and 3 bases from J, with 25 bases between. This CDR3 region has 16 residues. The CDR3 DNA sequence: TGTGCCACCCGCCTCCTAGCGCGAGCACAAATCTACGAGCAGTACTTC. Translating it yields CATRLLARAQIYEQYF. The variable domain in full, with the rest retrieved from reference TRBV28 and TRBJ2-7, is DVKVTQSSRYLVKRTGEKVFLECVQDMDHENMFWYRQDPGLGLRLIYFSYDVKMKEKGDIPEGYSVSREKKERFSLILESASTNQTSMYLCATRLLARAQIYEQYFGPGTRLTVT.

The V and J genes are TRBV7-6 and TRBJ1-3; 10 nucleotides agree with TRBD1. The CDR3 covers 16 residues. Germline V gene sequence: CDR1 SGHVS, CDR2 FNYEAQ. V lost 5 bases to trimming and J lost 0 bases; unmatched junction nucleotides: 4. The CDR3 sequence is CASSRTGGSSGNTIYF. DNA for the CDR3: TGTGCCAGCAGCAGGACAGGGGGGAGCTCTGGAAACACCATATATTTT.

The chain is built from TRBV6-5 and TRBJ1-6; D is possibly TRBD1 (6 bases). Trimming shortened V by 8 bases and J by 9 bases, and 14 bases separated the two germline ends. Germline-derived CDR1 and CDR2 are MNHEY and SVGAGI. The CDR3 loop spans 13 amino acids. The CDR3 region has the DNA TGTGCCAGCCTACAGGGATGGGGTTCACCCCTCCACTTT. Translation gives CASLQGWGSPLHF.

The J gene is TRBJ2-1, the V gene TRBV7-8; TRBD2 matches at 9 bases. CDR3 length equals 16 residues. The germline V gene has CDR1 SGHVS and CDR2 FQNEAQ. V trimming: 1 base; J trimming: 6 bases; junction bases outside the gene matches: 7. The CDR3 loop is CASSLVGLAGTNEQFF. The CDR3 DNA reads as TGTGCCAGCAGCTTAGTAGGCCTAGCGGGAACCAATGAGCAGTTCTTC.